Listed here are 18 T cell receptor beta chains from one sample, sequenced in a study of T cells in tumors after PD-1 blockade. The assay was immunoSEQ multiplex PCR, and TCRdb's table has in-frame clones only and misses some. The profile covers about 15,000 clones, with 82% appearing a single time and roughly 20% taken by the ten largest. Specimen: PBMCs, collected after anti-PD-1 treatment. These TCRs come from a human donor with basal cell carcinoma.

Comment on this clone: At one boundary the junction diverges from the germline segment, which might be a read error. The rearrangement links TRBV2 to TRBJ2-7; D may be TRBD2 (5 bases). Germline V gene lookup returns CDR1 SNHLY and CDR2 FYNNEI. CDR3 size: 11 residues. The CDR3 spells CASREEGGQYF. CDR3 DNA: TGTGCCAGCAGGGAAGAGGGTGGGCAGTACTTC.

This CDR3 is CASGPGGLRGSYEQYF. The CDR3 DNA follows: TGTGCCAGCGGACCCGGGGGGTTGCGGGGGAGCTACGAGCAGTACTTC. The chain combines TRBV4-2 with TRBJ2-7, with 7 positions matching TRBD2. Trimming removed 8 bases from V and 3 bases from J; junction bases left unmatched: 16. Per the germline V gene, CDR1 is LGHNA and CDR2 is YNFKEQ. This CDR3 region has 16 residues.

This chain connects TRBV5-1 to TRBJ2-3; 10 bases match TRBD2. The CDR3 length is 16 residues. Germline V gene sequence: CDR1 SGHRS, CDR2 YFSETQ. Germline trimming cut 0 bases from V and 1 base from J; bases unmatched to any gene: 2. The CDR3 protein is CASSLDGLAGTDTQYF. CDR3 sequence (DNA): TGCGCCAGCAGCTTGGATGGACTAGCGGGCACAGATACGCAGTATTTT.

This chain links TRBV19 with TRBJ2-1, with 10 bases lining up with TRBD2. The CDR3 extends over 14 amino acids. The germline V gene has CDR1 LNHDA and CDR2 SQIVND (reference sequence). The trim removed 4 bases at V and 4 bases at J, leaving 1 base unmatched. DNA for the CDR3: TGTGCCAGTAGTACTAGCGGGGGATACAATGAGCAGTTCTTC. Translating it yields CASSTSGGYNEQFF.

V usage is TRBV6-4 and J usage is TRBJ2-1; 7 bases align to TRBD1. V shed 4 bases, J shed 5 bases, and the junction held 2 bases outside the gene matches. CDR3 size: 13 residues. Germline CDR1 and CDR2: MRHNA and SNTAGT. This chain's CDR3 is CASSAGQHNEQFF. The DNA for the CDR3 is TGTGCCAGCAGTGCGGGACAGCACAATGAGCAGTTCTTC.

CDR3 region: CASSLGTGMSSYEQYF. CDR3 in DNA: TGTGCCAGCAGTTTAGGGACAGGCATGAGCTCCTACGAGCAGTACTTC. The chain is built from TRBV28 and TRBJ2-7; 8 nucleotides align to TRBD1. V was clipped by 2 bases and J by 0 bases; unmatched bases: 6. The CDR3 has 16 residues. CDR1 MDHEN and CDR2 SYDVKM come from the germline V gene.

This clone was recorded a few times. CDR3: CASRRDDANEQFF. DNA of the CDR3: TGTGCCAGCAGACGGGACGACGCCAATGAGCAGTTCTTC. This chain uses TRBV6-6 with TRBJ2-1; D possibly matches TRBD1 or TRBD2 (5 bases each). Looked up from germline, CDR1 is MNHNY and CDR2 is SVGAGI (reference sequence). V lost 6 bases, J lost 6 bases, and 12 bases lay in between. The CDR3 contains 13 residues.

The V and J genes are TRBV5-1 and TRBJ1-1; D gene ambiguous. This CDR3 is 15 amino acids long. Trimming left V 0 bases short and J 4 bases short, with 13 bases between. In germline, CDR1 is SGHRS, CDR2 YFSETQ. CDR3 region: CASSLGAEAVTEAFF. The CDR3 coding sequence is TGCGCCAGCAGCTTGGGGGCTGAGGCTGTCACTGAAGCTTTCTTT.

This chain links TRBV6-5 with TRBJ1-1, with TRBD1 as a possible D gene (5 bases). Germline loops: CDR1 MNHEY, CDR2 SVGAGI. Trimming left V 4 bases short and J 4 bases short, with 13 bases between. This CDR3 has 14 residues. The CDR3 sequence: CASSLRGRGTEAFF. The CDR3, as DNA: TGTGCCAGCAGTTTGAGGGGTCGGGGCACTGAAGCTTTCTTT.

The chain carries TRBV29-1 and TRBJ1-4; no reliable D call. The germline CDR1 and CDR2 sequences are SQVTM and ANQGSEA. V lost 5 bases and J 6 bases, leaving 7 bases between the germline ends. The length of the CDR3 is 11 residues. The CDR3 loop is CSVKADEKLFF. The CDR3 DNA follows: TGCAGCGTTAAGGCTGATGAAAAACTGTTTTTT.

The V gene is TRBV9, the J gene TRBJ2-7; tentatively, D is TRBD1 (7 bases). This CDR3 contains 16 residues. The germline CDR1 and CDR2 sequences are SGDLS and YYNGEE. The ends were cut back, 3 bases at V and 4 bases at J, with 20 bases in the middle. CDR3 DNA: TGTGCCAGCAGCGCGGGGGACAGTATATTAGGGTACGAGCAGTACTTC. Protein sequence: CASSAGDSILGYEQYF.

CDR3 sequence reads: CASSWDRGRETQYF. The CDR3 DNA reads TGCGCCAGCAGCTGGGACAGGGGGCGGGAGACCCAGTACTTC. The chain employs TRBV5-1 and TRBJ2-5; TRBD1 matches 12 bases. The trim removed 3 bases at V and 5 bases at J, leaving 2 bases unmatched. The germline gives CDR1 SGHRS, CDR2 YFSETQ. The CDR3 extends over 14 amino acids.

The CDR3 DNA reads TGTGCCAGCAGTTACGGCCCACTACGCACAGATACGCAGTATTTT. It translates to CASSYGPLRTDTQYF. The genes are TRBV6-5 and TRBJ2-3, with unresolved D. This CDR3 contains 15 residues. Germline V gives CDR1 MNHEY, CDR2 SVGAGI. The V end lost 2 bases, the J end lost 1 base, and 10 bases lay between the germline ends.

This chain uses TRBV5-1 with TRBJ2-2, with D unresolved. CDR1 SGHRS and CDR2 YFSETQ come from the germline V gene. With 3 bases removed from V and 7 bases from J, the gap between germline ends came to 16 bases. The CDR3 totals 15 residues. The CDR3 loop reads CASSYGISVDGELFF. DNA of the CDR3: TGCGCCAGCAGCTATGGGATTTCGGTAGACGGGGAGCTGTTTTTT.

There are a few counts of this clone. The chain uses TRBV2 and TRBJ1-1; TRBD1 is a possible D gene (5 bases). Germline CDR1 and CDR2: SNHLY and FYNNEI. The CDR3 length is 14 residues. V was trimmed by 6 bases and J by 3 bases, leaving 14 bases between them. As DNA, the CDR3 is TGTGCCAGCAGCTATCAGGGAGGGGACACTGAAGCTTTCTTT. Translating gives CASSYQGGDTEAFF.

The chain links TRBV7-9 to TRBJ2-2; tentatively, D is TRBD1 (5 bases). The CDR3 runs to 14 residues. The germline CDR1 and CDR2 sequences are SEHNR and FQNEAQ (reference sequence). The ends were cut back, 2 bases at V and 2 bases at J, with 6 bases in the middle. CDR3 in amino acids: CASSLRGNTGELFF. In DNA form, the CDR3 reads TGTGCCAGCAGCTTAAGGGGTAACACCGGGGAGCTGTTTTTT.

The CDR3 DNA reads TGTGCCATCAGTGAGTCGACGGGGAGTGGGGAAAAAGAGACCCAGTACTTC. Protein product: CAISESTGSGEKETQYF. The chain links TRBV10-3 to TRBJ2-5; maybe TRBD2 (5 bases). This CDR3 has 17 residues. Between the trimmed V and J ends, which lost 0 bases and 3 bases, there was a span of 17 bases. Germline V CDR1 and CDR2: ENHRY, SYGVKD.

The chain employs TRBV19 and TRBJ2-1; 9 nucleotides align to TRBD2. This CDR3 has 14 amino acids. The germline V gene has CDR1 LNHDA and CDR2 SQIVND (reference sequence). The ends lost 7 bases at V and 4 bases at J; junction bases unmatched: 5. Written as DNA, the CDR3 is TGTGCCAGTACCGCTAGCGGGACGTACAATGAGCAGTTCTTC. This encodes CASTASGTYNEQFF.